Below, 15 T cell receptor beta chains from the same sample are listed, as sequenced in a study of T cell responses to AZD1222 COVID-19 vaccine. Here immunoSEQ multiplex PCR was the method, and the copy in TCRdb shows in-frame clones only, minus some. The table lists about 200,000 clones, 85% to 95% of them singletons. The starting material was peripheral blood, obtained on day 0 of AZD1222 vaccination. These receptors were taken from an adult in good health.

The chain uses TRBV19 and TRBJ1-1, with D hard to call. The CDR3 runs 11 residues. V was cut by 3 bases and J by 3 bases, with 2 bases left in between. Germline loops: CDR1 LNHDA, CDR2 SQIVND (reference sequence). The CDR3 region has the DNA TGTGCCAGTAGTATGGACACTGAAGCTTTCTTT. It translates to CASSMDTEAFF. The full variable domain, in which reference TRBV19 and TRBJ1-1 provide the parts outside the CDR3, is DGGITQSPKYLFRKEGQNVTLSCEQNLNHDAMYWYRQDPGQGLRLIYYSQIVNDFQKGDIAEGYSVSREKKESFPLTVTSAQKNPTAFYLCASSMDTEAFFGQGTRLTVV.

As for this clone: The same CDR3 arises from other DNA sequences in this sample as well. V usage is TRBV5-1 and J usage is TRBJ2-2; D is ambiguous. V shed 2 bases and J shed 4 bases, with 6 bases lying between them. CDR1 and CDR2 from the germline V gene are SGHRS and YFSETQ. The CDR3 covers 13 residues. CDR3 sequence reads: CASSFMGTGELFF. The CDR3 DNA follows: TGCGCCAGCAGCTTCATGGGCACCGGGGAGCTGTTTTTT.

The V and J genes are TRBV5-8 and TRBJ1-2, with unresolved D. The CDR3 consists of 12 residues. The V gene's germline CDR1 is SGHTS and CDR2 YDEGEE. The V end lost 2 bases, the J end lost 9 bases, and 11 bases lay between the germline ends. CDR3: CASSFRLQSYTF. The CDR3 DNA reads TGTGCCAGCAGCTTTCGGCTGCAAAGCTACACCTTC.

This clone occurred a few times. The chain links TRBV6-2 or TRBV6-3 to TRBJ1-5; D is uncertain. This CDR3 spans 13 amino acids. Germline-derived CDR1 and CDR2 are MNHEY and SVGEGT. V was pared by 2 bases and J by 6 bases, with 8 bases between. This CDR3 reads CASSYGHRQPQHF. For the CDR3, the DNA is TGTGCCAGCAGTTACGGCCACCGTCAGCCCCAGCATTTT.

This chain connects TRBV7-6 to TRBJ1-6; tentative D call: TRBD1 (6 bases). The V end lost 3 bases, the J end lost 7 bases, and 16 bases lay between the germline ends. Germline values: CDR1 SGHVS, CDR2 FNYEAQ. This CDR3 has 16 amino acids. The CDR3 sequence is CASSLRASGTNSPLHF. For the CDR3, the DNA is TGTGCCAGCAGCTTGCGCGCCTCCGGGACAAATTCACCCCTCCACTTT.

The chain uses TRBV11-2 and TRBJ1-2; D is undetermined. V dropped 2 bases and J dropped 4 bases, with 14 bases sitting between them. CDR3 length equals 15 residues. Per germline, CDR1 SGHAT and CDR2 FQNNGV. This chain's CDR3 is CASSLSVSTPYGYTF. CDR3 DNA: TGTGCCAGCAGCTTATCCGTCAGTACTCCCTATGGCTACACCTTC.

With regard to this clone: The same CDR3 can be traced to other DNA sequences in this sample. The chain joins TRBV6-1 to TRBJ1-5, with 10 bases identical to TRBD1. The ends lost 1 base at V and 3 bases at J; junction bases unmatched: 3. Germline V gives CDR1 MNHNS, CDR2 SASEGT. The CDR3 totals 16 residues. CDR3 DNA sequence: TGTGCCAGCAGTGAAGGGACAGGGGGGTCCAATCAGCCCCAGCATTTT. Its translation: CASSEGTGGSNQPQHF.

The J gene is TRBJ2-7, the V gene TRBV5-1; 10 bases are shared with TRBD1. V shed 0 bases, J shed 4 bases, and the junction held 4 bases outside the gene matches. The CDR3 covers 15 residues. Germline-derived CDR1 and CDR2 are SGHRS and YFSETQ. DNA for the CDR3: TGCGCCAGCAGCTTGGAGGACAGGGGGATGTACGAGCAGTACTTC. Translation gives CASSLEDRGMYEQYF.

V gene TRBV7-9 combines with J gene TRBJ2-3, with 15 bases fitting TRBD2. Germline lookup yields CDR1 SEHNR and CDR2 FQNEAQ (reference sequence). V lost 5 bases to trimming and J lost 0 bases; unmatched junction nucleotides: 9. This CDR3 contains 19 residues. CDR3 bases: TGTGCCAGCAGCAGCCGGACTAGCGGGGGGGCGGTGAGCACAGATACGCAGTATTTT. This translates into CASSSRTSGGAVSTDTQYF.

The V call is TRBV9, the J call TRBJ1-2; D gene ambiguous. The germline V gene encodes CDR1 SGDLS and CDR2 YYNGEE. This CDR3 region has 12 residues. Trimming removed 3 bases from V and 3 bases from J, with 6 bases in between. CDR3: CASSARDYGYTF. In DNA, the CDR3 is TGTGCCAGCAGCGCGCGGGACTATGGCTACACCTTC.

V usage is TRBV7-2 and J usage is TRBJ1-4; D call uncertain. This CDR3 region has 12 residues. CDR1 and CDR2 from the germline V gene are SGHTA and FQGNSA. V was shortened by 3 bases and J by 7 bases, with 6 bases between the two germline ends. The CDR3 DNA reads TGTGCCAGCAGCTTTGCATTTGAAAAACTGTTTTTT. It yields the protein CASSFAFEKLFF.

The chain uses TRBV28 and TRBJ1-2; 12 bases are a match to TRBD1. Germline V gene sequence: CDR1 MDHEN, CDR2 SYDVKM. The CDR3 loop spans 16 amino acids. J lost 4 bases, V lost 3 bases, and 6 bases had no gene match. CDR3 bases: TGTGCCAGCAGTTTTGGGACAGGGGGCGAGGTCTATGGCTACACCTTC. Its translation: CASSFGTGGEVYGYTF.

The rearrangement uses TRBV30 and TRBJ1-5; no reliable D call. This CDR3 is 13 amino acids long. V lost 1 base to trimming and J lost 4 bases, with 8 bases between them. The germline V gene has CDR1 GTSNPN and CDR2 SVGIG (reference sequence). The CDR3 DNA reads as TGTGCCTGGAGTGGTGATGGGAATCAGCCCCAGCATTTT. Its translation: CAWSGDGNQPQHF.

CDR3 sequence (DNA): TGTGCCAGCAGCCGGGCAGGTACTGAAGCTTTCTTT. Translating gives CASSRAGTEAFF. The chain uses TRBV12-3 or TRBV12-4 and TRBJ1-1, with D unclear. V lost 6 bases to trimming and J lost 5 bases, with 10 bases between them. The CDR3 is made up of 12 amino acids.

This clone was recorded only once. The rearrangement joins TRBV5-1 to TRBJ2-3, with D perhaps given as TRBD1 or TRBD2 (5 bases each). Trimming removed 0 bases at V and 6 bases at J, with 11 bases between. The CDR3 loop spans 14 amino acids. Looked up from germline, CDR1 is SGHRS and CDR2 is YFSETQ. For the CDR3, the DNA is TGCGCCAGCAGCTTGGACAGTGAGGGGGATACGCAGTATTTT. Residues: CASSLDSEGDTQYF.